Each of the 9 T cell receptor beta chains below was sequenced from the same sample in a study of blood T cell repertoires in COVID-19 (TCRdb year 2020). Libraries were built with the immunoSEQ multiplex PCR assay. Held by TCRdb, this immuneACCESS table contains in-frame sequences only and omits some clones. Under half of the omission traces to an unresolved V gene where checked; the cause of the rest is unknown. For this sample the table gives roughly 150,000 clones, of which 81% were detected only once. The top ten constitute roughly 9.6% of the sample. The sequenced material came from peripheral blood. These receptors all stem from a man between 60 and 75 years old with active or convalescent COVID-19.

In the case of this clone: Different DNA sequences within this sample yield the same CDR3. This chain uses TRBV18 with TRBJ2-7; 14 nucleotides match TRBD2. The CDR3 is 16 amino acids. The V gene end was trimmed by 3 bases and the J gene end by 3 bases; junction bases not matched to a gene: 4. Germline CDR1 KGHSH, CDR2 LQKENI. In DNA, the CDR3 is TGTGCCAGCTCACCGGGACTAGCGGGAGAAGGCTACGAGCAGTACTTC. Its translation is CASSPGLAGEGYEQYF.

In DNA, the CDR3 is TGTGCCATCAGTGAGCCGACAGGGGGTGATACGCAGTATTTT. Translation: CAISEPTGGDTQYF. The rearrangement uses TRBV10-3 and TRBJ2-3; 9 bases map to TRBD1. Germline V lookup: CDR1 ENHRY, CDR2 SYGVKD. After removal of 2 bases from V and 6 bases from J, the junction contained 3 bases not matched to a gene. This CDR3 spans 14 amino acids.

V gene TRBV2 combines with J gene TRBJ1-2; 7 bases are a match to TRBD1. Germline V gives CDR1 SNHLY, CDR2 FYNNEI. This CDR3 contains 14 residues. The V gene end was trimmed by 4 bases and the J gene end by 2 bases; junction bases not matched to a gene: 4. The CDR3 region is CASSGQGRNYGYTF. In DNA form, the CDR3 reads TGTGCCAGCAGTGGACAGGGCCGGAACTATGGCTACACCTTC.

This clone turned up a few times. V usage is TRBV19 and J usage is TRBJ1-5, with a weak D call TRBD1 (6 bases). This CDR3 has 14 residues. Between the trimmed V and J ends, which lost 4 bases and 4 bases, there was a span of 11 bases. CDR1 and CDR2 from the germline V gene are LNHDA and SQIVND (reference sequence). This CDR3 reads CASSNSGQNQPQHF. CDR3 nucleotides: TGTGCCAGTAGTAACTCAGGACAGAATCAGCCCCAGCATTTT.

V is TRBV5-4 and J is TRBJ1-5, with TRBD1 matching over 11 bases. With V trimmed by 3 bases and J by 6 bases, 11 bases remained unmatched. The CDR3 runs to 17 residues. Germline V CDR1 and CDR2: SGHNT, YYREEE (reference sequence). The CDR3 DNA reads TGTGCCAGCAGCTGGGGGGCGGACAGGGGGCGCGGTCAGCCCCAGCATTTT. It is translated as CASSWGADRGRGQPQHF.

The CDR3 coding sequence is TGTGCCAGCAGCTTGTGGACAGGGGGACAAGTCTATGGCTACACCTTC. This codes for CASSLWTGGQVYGYTF. The chain is built from TRBV5-8 and TRBJ1-2; 10 bases are shared with TRBD1. Per germline, CDR1 SGHTS and CDR2 YDEGEE. This CDR3 contains 16 residues. The junction had 7 bases not matched to a gene; V was cut back by 1 base and J by 4 bases.

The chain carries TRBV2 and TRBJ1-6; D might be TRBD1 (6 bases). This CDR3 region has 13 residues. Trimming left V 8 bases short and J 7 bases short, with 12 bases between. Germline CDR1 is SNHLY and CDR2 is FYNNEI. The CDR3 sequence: CASQGQENSPLHF. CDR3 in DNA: TGTGCCAGCCAGGGACAAGAAAATTCACCCCTCCACTTT.

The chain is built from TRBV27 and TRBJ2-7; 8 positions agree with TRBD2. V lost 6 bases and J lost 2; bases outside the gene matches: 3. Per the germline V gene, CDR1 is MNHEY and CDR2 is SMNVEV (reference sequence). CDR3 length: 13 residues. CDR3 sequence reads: CASRTGGAYEQYF. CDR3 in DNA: TGTGCCAGCAGAACGGGAGGGGCCTACGAGCAGTACTTC.

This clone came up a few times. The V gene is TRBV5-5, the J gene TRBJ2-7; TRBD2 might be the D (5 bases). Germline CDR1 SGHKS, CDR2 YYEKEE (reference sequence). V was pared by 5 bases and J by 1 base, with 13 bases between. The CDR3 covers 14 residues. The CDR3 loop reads CASSPGWSSYEQYF. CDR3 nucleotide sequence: TGTGCCAGCAGTCCGGGGTGGAGTTCCTACGAGCAGTACTTC.